The source of this T cell receptor (beta chain) is a study of T cells of healthy individuals. CDR1 and CDR2 (germline): LGHDT, YNNKEL (reference sequence). The CDR3 extends over 13 amino acids. Between the trimmed V and J ends, which lost 5 bases and 4 bases, there was a span of 8 bases. In its sample, this clonotype was seen a few times. TCRdb re-analysed the 5' RACE reads in MiXCR, keeping a single row per CDR3 protein. The repertoire consists of some 82,000 distinct CDR3 sequences, with approximately 4.8% occurring once and the leading ten covering roughly 7.5%. This TCR came from a female donor in good health. The V call is TRBV3-1, the J call TRBJ1-4; no definite D call. CDR3 in amino acids: CASSIGGNEKLFF. CDR3 sequence (DNA): TGTGCCAGCAGCATCGGCGGTAATGAAAAACTGTTTTTT.